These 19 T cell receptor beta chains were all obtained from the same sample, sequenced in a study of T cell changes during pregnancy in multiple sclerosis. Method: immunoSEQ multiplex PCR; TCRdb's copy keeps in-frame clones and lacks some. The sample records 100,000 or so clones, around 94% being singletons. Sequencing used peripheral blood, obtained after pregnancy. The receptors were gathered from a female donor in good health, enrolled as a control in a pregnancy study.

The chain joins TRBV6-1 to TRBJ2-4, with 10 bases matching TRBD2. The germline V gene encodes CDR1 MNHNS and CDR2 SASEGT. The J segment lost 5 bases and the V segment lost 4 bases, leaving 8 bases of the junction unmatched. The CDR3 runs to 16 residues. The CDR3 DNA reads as TGTGCCAGCAGTGTGGTCGGGACTAGCGACGAAAACATTCAGTACTTC. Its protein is CASSVVGTSDENIQYF.

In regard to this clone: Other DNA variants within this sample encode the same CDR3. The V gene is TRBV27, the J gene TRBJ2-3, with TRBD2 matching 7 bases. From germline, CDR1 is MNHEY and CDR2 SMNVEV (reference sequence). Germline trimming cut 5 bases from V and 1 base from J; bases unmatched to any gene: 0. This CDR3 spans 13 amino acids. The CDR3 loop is CASSLAGTDTQYF. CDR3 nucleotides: TGTGCCAGCAGTCTAGCGGGCACAGATACGCAGTATTTT.

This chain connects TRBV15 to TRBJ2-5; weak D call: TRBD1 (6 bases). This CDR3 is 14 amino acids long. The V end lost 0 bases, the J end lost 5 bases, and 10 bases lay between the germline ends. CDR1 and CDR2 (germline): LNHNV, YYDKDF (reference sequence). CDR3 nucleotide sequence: TGTGCCACCAGCAGAGATCGAGGGGGTGAGACCCAGTACTTC. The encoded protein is CATSRDRGGETQYF.

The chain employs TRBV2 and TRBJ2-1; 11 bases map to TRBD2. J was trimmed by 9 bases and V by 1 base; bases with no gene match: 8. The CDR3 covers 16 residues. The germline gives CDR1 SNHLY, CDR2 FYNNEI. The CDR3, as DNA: TGTGCCAGCAGTGAAGTCTCCGGGACTAGCGGTGGTGAGCAGTTCTTC. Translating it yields CASSEVSGTSGGEQFF.

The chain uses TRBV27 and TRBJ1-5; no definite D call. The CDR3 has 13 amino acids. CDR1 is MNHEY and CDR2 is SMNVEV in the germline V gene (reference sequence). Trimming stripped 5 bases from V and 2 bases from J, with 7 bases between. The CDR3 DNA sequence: TGTGCCAGCAGTCAAAGCCGCAATCAGCCCCAGCATTTT. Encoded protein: CASSQSRNQPQHF.

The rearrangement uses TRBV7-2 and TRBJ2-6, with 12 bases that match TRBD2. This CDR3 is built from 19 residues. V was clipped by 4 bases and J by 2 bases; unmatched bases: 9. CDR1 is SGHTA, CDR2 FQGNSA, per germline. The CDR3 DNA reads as TGTGCCAGCAGCTCCCCGACTAGCGGGAGTGGAACTGGGGCCAACGTCCTGACTTTC. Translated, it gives CASSSPTSGSGTGANVLTF. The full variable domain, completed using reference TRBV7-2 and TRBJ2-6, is GAGVSQSPSNKVTEKGKDVELRCDPISGHTALYWYRQSLGQGLEFLIYFQGNSAPDKSGLPSDRFSAERTGGSVSTLTIQRTQQEDSAVYLCASSSPTSGSGTGANVLTFGAGSRLTVL.

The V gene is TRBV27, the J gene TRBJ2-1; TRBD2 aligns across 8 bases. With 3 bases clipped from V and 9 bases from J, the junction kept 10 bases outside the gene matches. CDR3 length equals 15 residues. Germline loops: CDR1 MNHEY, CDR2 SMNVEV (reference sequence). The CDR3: CASSFLLAEGGEQFF. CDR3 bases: TGTGCCAGCAGTTTCTTACTAGCGGAAGGTGGTGAGCAGTTCTTC.

CDR3: CASSERVAPSGNEQFF. CDR3 nucleotides: TGTGCCAGCAGTGAAAGGGTGGCTCCTAGCGGCAATGAGCAGTTCTTC. The genes are TRBV6-1 and TRBJ2-1; TRBD2 matches 7 bases. Germline CDR1 reads MNHNS; CDR2 reads SASEGT. The V segment lost 2 bases and the J segment 6 bases; nucleotides outside the gene matches: 10. The CDR3 covers 16 residues.

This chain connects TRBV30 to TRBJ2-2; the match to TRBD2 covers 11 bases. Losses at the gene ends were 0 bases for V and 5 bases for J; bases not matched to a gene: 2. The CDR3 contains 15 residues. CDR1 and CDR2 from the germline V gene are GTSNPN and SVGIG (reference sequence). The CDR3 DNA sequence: TGTGCCTGGAGTGTACTAGCGGGGGAAACCGGGGAGCTGTTTTTT. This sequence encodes CAWSVLAGETGELFF.

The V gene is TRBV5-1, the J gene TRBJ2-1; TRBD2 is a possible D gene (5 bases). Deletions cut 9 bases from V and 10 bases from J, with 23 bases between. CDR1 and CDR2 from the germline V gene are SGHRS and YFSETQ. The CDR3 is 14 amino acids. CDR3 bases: TGCGCCACCGGAGTGATGGACGGGCCGGGAGAGCAGTTCTTC. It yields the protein CATGVMDGPGEQFF.

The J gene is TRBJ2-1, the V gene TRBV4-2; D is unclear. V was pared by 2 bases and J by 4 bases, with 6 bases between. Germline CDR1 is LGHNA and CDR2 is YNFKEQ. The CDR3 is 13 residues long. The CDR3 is CASSQSPYNEQFF. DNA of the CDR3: TGTGCCAGCAGCCAAAGCCCTTACAATGAGCAGTTCTTC.

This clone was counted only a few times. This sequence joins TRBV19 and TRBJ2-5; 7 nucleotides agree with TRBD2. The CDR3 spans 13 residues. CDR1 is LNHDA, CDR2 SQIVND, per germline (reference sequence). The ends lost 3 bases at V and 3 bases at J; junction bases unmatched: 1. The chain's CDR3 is CASSMGGEETQYF. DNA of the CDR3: TGTGCCAGTAGTATGGGGGGGGAAGAGACCCAGTACTTC.

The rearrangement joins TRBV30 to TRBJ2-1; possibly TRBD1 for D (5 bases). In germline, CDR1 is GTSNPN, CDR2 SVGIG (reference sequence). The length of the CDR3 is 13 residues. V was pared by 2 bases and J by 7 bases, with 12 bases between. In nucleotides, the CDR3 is TGTGCCTGGAGTCAGGGCTTCGGGAATGAGCAGTTCTTC. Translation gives CAWSQGFGNEQFF.

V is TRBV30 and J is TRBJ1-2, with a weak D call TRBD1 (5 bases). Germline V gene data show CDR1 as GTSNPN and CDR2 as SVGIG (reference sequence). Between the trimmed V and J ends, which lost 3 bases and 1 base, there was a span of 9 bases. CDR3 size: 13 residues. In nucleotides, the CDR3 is TGTGCCTGGAGAAAGGACAATAACTATGGCTACACCTTC. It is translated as CAWRKDNNYGYTF. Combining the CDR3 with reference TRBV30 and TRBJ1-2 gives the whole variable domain SQTIHQWPATLVQPVGSPLSLECTVEGTSNPNLYWYRQAAGRGLQLLFYSVGIGQISSEVPQNLSASRPQDRQFILSSKKLLLSDSGFYLCAWRKDNNYGYTFGSGTRLTVV.

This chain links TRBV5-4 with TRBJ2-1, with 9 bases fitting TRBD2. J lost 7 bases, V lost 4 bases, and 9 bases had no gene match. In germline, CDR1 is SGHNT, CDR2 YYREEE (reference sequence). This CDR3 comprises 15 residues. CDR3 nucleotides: TGTGCCAGCAGCCCCGCTAGCGGGAACGGAAATGAGCAGTTCTTC. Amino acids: CASSPASGNGNEQFF.

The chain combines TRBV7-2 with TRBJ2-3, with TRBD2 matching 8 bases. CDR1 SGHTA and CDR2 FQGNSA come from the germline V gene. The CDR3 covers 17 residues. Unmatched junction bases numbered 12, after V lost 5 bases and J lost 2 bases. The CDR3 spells CASSPGGLAGFTDTQYF. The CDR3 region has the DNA TGTGCCAGCAGCCCGGGAGGGCTAGCGGGTTTCACAGATACGCAGTATTTT.

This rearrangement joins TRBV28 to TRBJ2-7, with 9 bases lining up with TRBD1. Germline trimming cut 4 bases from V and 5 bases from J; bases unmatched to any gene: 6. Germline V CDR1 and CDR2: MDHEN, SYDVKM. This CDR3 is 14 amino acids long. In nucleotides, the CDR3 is TGTGCCAGCAGTTGGGGGACAGGGAATCACGAGCAGTACTTC. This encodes CASSWGTGNHEQYF. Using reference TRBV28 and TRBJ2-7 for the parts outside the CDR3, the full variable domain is DVKVTQSSRYLVKRTGEKVFLECVQDMDHENMFWYRQDPGLGLRLIYFSYDVKMKEKGDIPEGYSVSREKKERFSLILESASTNQTSMYLCASSWGTGNHEQYFGPGTRLTVT.

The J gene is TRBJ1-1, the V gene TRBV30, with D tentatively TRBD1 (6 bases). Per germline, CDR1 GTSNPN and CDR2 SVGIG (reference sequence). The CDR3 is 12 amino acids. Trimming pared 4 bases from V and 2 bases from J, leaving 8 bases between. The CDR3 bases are TGTGCCTGGACCAGGGGAAACACTGAAGCTTTCTTT. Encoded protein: CAWTRGNTEAFF.

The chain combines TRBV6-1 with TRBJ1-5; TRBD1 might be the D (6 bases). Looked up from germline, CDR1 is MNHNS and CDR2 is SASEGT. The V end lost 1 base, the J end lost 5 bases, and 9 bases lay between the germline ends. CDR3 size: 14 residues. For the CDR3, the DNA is TGTGCCAGCAGTGAAGGGACAGATCATCAGCCCCAGCATTTT. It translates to CASSEGTDHQPQHF.